These T cell receptor beta chains were read from a single sample in a study of cytomegalovirus exposure and HLA in healthy donors. The assay was immunoSEQ multiplex PCR, and TCRdb's table has in-frame clones only and misses some. The data hold 200,000 to 250,000 clones, with around 85% observed a single time. Sequenced input: PBMCs. These receptors all stem from a human donor in good health. The conserved cysteine and the conserved F or W are not part of the CDR3 here. Each record gives: J gene, V gene, CDR3 protein.

J: TRBJ1-1
V: TRBV6-5
CDR3: ASRTQTGGLSF

J: TRBJ2-2
V: TRBV6-6
CDR3: ASSLGLGGELF

J: TRBJ2-5
V: TRBV2
CDR3: AGGLTQETQY

J: TRBJ1-2
V: TRBV29-1
CDR3: SVVGRGRNYGYT

J: TRBJ1-1
V: TRBV30
CDR3: AWSLQGKSTEAF

J: TRBJ2-1
V: TRBV19
CDR3: ASRDGSGKHNEQF

J: TRBJ2-1
V: TRBV7-8
CDR3: ASSSREGTGGF

J: TRBJ1-2
V: TRBV30
CDR3: AWSSGPYGYT

J: TRBJ2-1
V: TRBV18
CDR3: ASSPLDRDNEQF

J: TRBJ1-1
V: TRBV5-6
CDR3: ASSFETEAF

J: TRBJ1-4
V: TRBV7-9
CDR3: ASSRQGWEKLF

J: TRBJ1-1
V: TRBV5-1
CDR3: ASSLVAGQGATEAF

J: TRBJ2-3
V: TRBV11-2
CDR3: ASSLVDSGSRDTQY

J: TRBJ1-1
V: TRBV19
CDR3: ASRLQGEAF

J: TRBJ2-7
V: TRBV28
CDR3: ASSLWGTGFDYEQY

J: TRBJ2-7
V: TRBV5-4
CDR3: ASSLGQGAYEQY

J: TRBJ2-3
V: TRBV6-1
CDR3: ASIETSSRDTQY

J: TRBJ2-5
V: TRBV7-8
CDR3: ASSSRMTSSATQY

J: TRBJ2-3
V: TRBV4-1
CDR3: ASSHGDRGSTDTQY

J: TRBJ2-1
V: TRBV15
CDR3: ATSRAIAGGDEQF

J: TRBJ1-4
V: TRBV7-8
CDR3: ASSKGQLNEKLF

J: TRBJ2-7
V: TRBV7-2
CDR3: ASSLAGGPGEQY

J: TRBJ2-2
V: TRBV5-1
CDR3: ASSWTSGSSGELF

J: TRBJ1-5
V: TRBV5-1
CDR3: ASSEGTHYSNQPQH

J: TRBJ2-1
V: TRBV7-3
CDR3: ASSLLGLPSGSYNEQF

J: TRBJ2-7
V: TRBV12-5
CDR3: ASGTGQGVNEQY

J: TRBJ2-7
V: TRBV4-3
CDR3: ASSQDPTGTASYEQY

J: TRBJ2-2
V: TRBV9
CDR3: ASSVFSGRSGELF

J: TRBJ1-2
V: TRBV6-6
CDR3: ASTRQGKVYGYT

J: TRBJ2-7
V: TRBV28
CDR3: ASSYEVDYEQY

J: TRBJ1-2
V: TRBV6-5
CDR3: ASSRSDRVYGYT

J: TRBJ2-5
V: TRBV9
CDR3: ASSVDRGPETQY

J: TRBJ2-7
V: TRBV6-1
CDR3: ASTSVRSYEQY

J: TRBJ1-2
V: TRBV20-1
CDR3: SASRSYGYT

J: TRBJ2-5
V: TRBV18
CDR3: ASASGGEETQY

J: TRBJ2-3
V: TRBV29-1
CDR3: SVEPEAVLGSGTDTQY

J: TRBJ1-1
V: TRBV7-3
CDR3: ASSLGGVMNTEAF

J: TRBJ1-2
V: TRBV29-1
CDR3: SVEVEGRTRFSDYT

J: TRBJ2-7
V: TRBV15
CDR3: ATLLFPPRPYEQY